The rows below give T cell receptor beta chains drawn from one sample of a study of identical twins. TCRdb redid the calling of the 5' RACE reads with MiXCR, one entry per CDR3 protein. This sample has 690,000 or so distinct CDR3 sequences, with approximately 6% found just once. Sample: naive T cells sorted from blood. All receptors derive from a man younger than 35 in good health. The CDR3 runs from the conserved cysteine through the conserved F or W. A D gene is named only where the DNA matches it firmly. The size entry is marked missing in some rows and otherwise reads once, few, many or a size class.

cdr3_nt: TGTGCCAGCAGCTTAGAGGGGACCGGGACAGGGTCGCCCGCGTTCAATGAGCAGTTCTTC
cdr3_aa: CASSLEGTGTGSPAFNEQFF
j_call: TRBJ2-1
d_call: TRBD1
v_call: TRBV11-2
clone_size: few

cdr3_nt: TGCGCCAGCAGCTTGGCCGGGGTAGGGGACTATGGCTACACCTTC
cdr3_aa: CASSLAGVGDYGYTF
j_call: TRBJ1-2
d_call: -
v_call: TRBV5-1
clone_size: -

cdr3_nt: TGTGCCAGTAGTGATCGAAGAGGGAGCGGGAGGACAGATACGCAGTATTTT
cdr3_aa: CASSDRRGSGRTDTQYF
j_call: TRBJ2-3
d_call: TRBD2
v_call: TRBV19
clone_size: -

cdr3_nt: TGCAGTGCTCCGGGAAGCACCTCTCCCTACGAGCAGTACTTC
cdr3_aa: CSAPGSTSPYEQYF
j_call: TRBJ2-7
d_call: -
v_call: TRBV20-1
clone_size: -

cdr3_nt: TGCAGTGCTAGAGATTTCTTGCGGGAGCCCGGGGAGCTGTTTTTT
cdr3_aa: CSARDFLREPGELFF
j_call: TRBJ2-2
d_call: TRBD2
v_call: TRBV20-1
clone_size: -

cdr3_nt: TGCAGCACCCGACCGTCGAACACTGAAGCTTTCTTT
cdr3_aa: CSTRPSNTEAFF
j_call: TRBJ1-1
d_call: -
v_call: TRBV29-1
clone_size: many

cdr3_nt: TGTGCCAGCAGCTCCGGCGGGCTGACTAATGAAAAACTGTTTTTT
cdr3_aa: CASSSGGLTNEKLFF
j_call: TRBJ1-4
d_call: -
v_call: TRBV7-2
clone_size: -

cdr3_nt: TGTGCCAGCAGTACCTTCAATGGGGAGCTGTTTTTT
cdr3_aa: CASSTFNGELFF
j_call: TRBJ2-2
d_call: -
v_call: TRBV6-2/TRBV6-3
clone_size: many

cdr3_nt: TGTGCCAGCAACCTTCCGGGAGGCCCCACCGGGGAGCTGTTTTTT
cdr3_aa: CASNLPGGPTGELFF
j_call: TRBJ2-2
d_call: TRBD2
v_call: TRBV12-3/TRBV12-4
clone_size: -

cdr3_nt: TGTGCCAGCGCTTCGTCCGGGACCTCCTACGAGCAGTACTTC
cdr3_aa: CASASSGTSYEQYF
j_call: TRBJ2-7
d_call: -
v_call: TRBV6-2/TRBV6-3
clone_size: -

cdr3_nt: TGTGCCAGCACCGGGGACCGCGGACCTCACGAGCAGTACTTC
cdr3_aa: CASTGDRGPHEQYF
j_call: TRBJ2-7
d_call: -
v_call: TRBV6-2/TRBV6-3
clone_size: -

cdr3_nt: TGCAGTGCTAATTATGGCGCCAATCAGCCCCAGCATTTT
cdr3_aa: CSANYGANQPQHF
j_call: TRBJ1-5
d_call: -
v_call: TRBV20-1
clone_size: many

cdr3_nt: TGTGCCAGCAGCTTAGCCCCGGGATCCGCCTTTTATAGCAATCAGCCCCAGCATTTT
cdr3_aa: CASSLAPGSAFYSNQPQHF
j_call: TRBJ1-5
d_call: -
v_call: TRBV7-2
clone_size: -